This T cell receptor beta chain was sequenced during a study of T cells in Graves' hyperthyroidism and ophthalmopathy. V was trimmed by 5 bases and J by 0 bases, leaving 10 bases between them. This CDR3 is 14 amino acids long. Amplification yielded TCR beta CDR3 regions, with RNA transcripts as the source. A set of HTBI primers served as the primers for a first-round RT-PCR of the TCR CDR3. From the multiplex PCR reads, TCRdb called clonotypes with MiXCR, one entry per CDR3 protein. The sample has approximately 530,000 distinct CDR3 sequences; approximately 15% are singletons. The receptor comes from a woman aged 18-29 years with Graves' hyperthyroidism. Sequencing used blood. V usage is TRBV12-3 or TRBV12-4 and J usage is TRBJ1-2; possible D gene TRBD1, 5 bases. As DNA, the CDR3 is TGTGCCAGCAGTAGGGGACGGCCTAACTATGGCTACACCTTC. As protein: CASSRGRPNYGYTF.